This T cell receptor beta chain was identified in a study of blood T cells in healthy people across ages. Study summary: Template switching caught about one barcoded beta molecule for each two T cells. Overall study findings and caveats: The percentage of naive T cells correlated strongly with TCR beta diversity.

About this clonotype itself: The antigen is undetermined.

Each donor gave 9 to 10 milliliters of peripheral blood. A second PCR of roughly 6 to 12 cycles used a sample-barcoded 5' primer and a J-beta primer mix. TCRdb redid the calling of the 5' RACE reads with MiXCR, one entry per CDR3 protein. Among some 1 million distinct CDR3 sequences listed, around 45% were seen once. Germline CDR1 MGHRA, CDR2 YSYEKL. The CDR3 totals 15 residues. The germline V and J ends were trimmed by 1 base and 4 bases, with 13 bases remaining between them. The chain employs TRBV4-1 and TRBJ2-5, with TRBD2 as a possible D gene (5 bases). This clonotype was obtained from a woman aged 55-69 years in good health. Sequenced sample: blood. The CDR3 is CASSQVPGLLETQYF. CDR3 bases: TGCGCCAGCAGCCAAGTCCCCGGACTGTTAGAGACCCAGTACTTC.